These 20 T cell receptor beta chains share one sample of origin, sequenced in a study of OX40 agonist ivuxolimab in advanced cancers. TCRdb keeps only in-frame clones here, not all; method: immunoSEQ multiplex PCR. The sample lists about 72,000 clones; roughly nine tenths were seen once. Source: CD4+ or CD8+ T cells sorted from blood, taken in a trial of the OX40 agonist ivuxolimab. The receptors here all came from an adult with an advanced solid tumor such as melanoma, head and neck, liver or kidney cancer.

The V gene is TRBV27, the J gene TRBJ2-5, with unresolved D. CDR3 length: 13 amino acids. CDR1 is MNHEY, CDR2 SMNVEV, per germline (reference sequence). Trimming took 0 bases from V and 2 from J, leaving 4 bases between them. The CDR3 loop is CASSLSWQETQYF. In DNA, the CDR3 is TGTGCCAGCAGTTTATCGTGGCAAGAGACCCAGTACTTC.

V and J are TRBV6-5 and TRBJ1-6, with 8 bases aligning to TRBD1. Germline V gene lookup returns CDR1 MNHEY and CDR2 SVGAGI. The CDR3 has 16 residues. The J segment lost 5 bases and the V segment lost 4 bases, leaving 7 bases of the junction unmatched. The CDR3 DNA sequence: TGTGCCAGCAGTTTACAGGGGGAAGGGAATAATTCACCCCTCCACTTT. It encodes CASSLQGEGNNSPLHF.

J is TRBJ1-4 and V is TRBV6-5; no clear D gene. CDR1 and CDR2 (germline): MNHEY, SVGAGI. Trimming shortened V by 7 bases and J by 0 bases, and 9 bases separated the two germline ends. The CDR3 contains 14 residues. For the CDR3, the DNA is TGTGCCAGCACCCCCGGGCCAACTAATGAAAAACTGTTTTTT. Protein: CASTPGPTNEKLFF.

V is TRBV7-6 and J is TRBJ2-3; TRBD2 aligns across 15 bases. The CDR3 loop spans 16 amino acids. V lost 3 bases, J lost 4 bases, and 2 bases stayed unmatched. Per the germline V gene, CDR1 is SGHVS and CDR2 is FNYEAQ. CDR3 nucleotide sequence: TGTGCCAGCAGCTTGGGACTAGCGGGGGGCGCAGATACGCAGTATTTT. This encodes CASSLGLAGGADTQYF.

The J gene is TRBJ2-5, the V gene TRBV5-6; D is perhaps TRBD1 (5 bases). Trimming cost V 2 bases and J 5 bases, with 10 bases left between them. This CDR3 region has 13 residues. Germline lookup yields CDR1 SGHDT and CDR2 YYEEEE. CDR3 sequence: CASSFQGSETQYF. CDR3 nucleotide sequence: TGTGCCAGCAGCTTTCAGGGATCGGAGACCCAGTACTTC.

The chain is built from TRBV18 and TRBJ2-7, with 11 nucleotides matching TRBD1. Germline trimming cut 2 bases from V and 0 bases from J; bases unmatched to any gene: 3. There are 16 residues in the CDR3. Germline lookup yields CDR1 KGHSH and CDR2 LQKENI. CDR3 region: CASSPRGTGGSYEQYF. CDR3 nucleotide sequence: TGTGCCAGCTCACCAAGGGGGACAGGGGGCTCCTACGAGCAGTACTTC.

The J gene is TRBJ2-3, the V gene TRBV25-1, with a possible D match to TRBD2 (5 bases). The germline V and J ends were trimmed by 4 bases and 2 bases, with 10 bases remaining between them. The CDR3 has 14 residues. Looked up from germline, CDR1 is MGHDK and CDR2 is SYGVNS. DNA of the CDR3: TGTGCCAGCAGTGCCCGGGATCTCACAGATACGCAGTATTTT. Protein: CASSARDLTDTQYF.

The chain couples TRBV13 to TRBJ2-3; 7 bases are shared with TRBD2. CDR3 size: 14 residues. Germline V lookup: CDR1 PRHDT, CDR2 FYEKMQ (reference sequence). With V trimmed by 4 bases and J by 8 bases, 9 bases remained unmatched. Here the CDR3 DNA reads TGTGCCAGCAGCTCCGGACTAGTGGGGACTACGCAGTATTTT. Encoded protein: CASSSGLVGTTQYF.

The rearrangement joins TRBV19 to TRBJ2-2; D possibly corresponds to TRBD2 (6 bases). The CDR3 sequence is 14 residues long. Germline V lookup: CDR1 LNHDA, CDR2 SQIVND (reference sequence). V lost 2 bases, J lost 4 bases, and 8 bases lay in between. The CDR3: CASSIRESTGELFF. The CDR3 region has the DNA TGTGCCAGTAGTATACGGGAGTCCACCGGGGAGCTGTTTTTT.

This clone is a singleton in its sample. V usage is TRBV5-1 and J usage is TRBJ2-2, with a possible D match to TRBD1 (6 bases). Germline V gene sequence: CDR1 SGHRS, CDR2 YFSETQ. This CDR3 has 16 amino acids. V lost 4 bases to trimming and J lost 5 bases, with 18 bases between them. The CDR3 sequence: CASSPFLGGWTGELFF. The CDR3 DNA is TGCGCCAGCAGCCCATTCCTTGGGGGCTGGACCGGGGAGCTGTTTTTT.

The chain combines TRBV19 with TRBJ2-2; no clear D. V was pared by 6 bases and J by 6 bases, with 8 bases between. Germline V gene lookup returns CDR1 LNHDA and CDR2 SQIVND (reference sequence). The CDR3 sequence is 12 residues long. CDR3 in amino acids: CASRPSAGELFF. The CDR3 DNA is TGTGCCAGTAGACCCTCAGCCGGGGAGCTGTTTTTT.

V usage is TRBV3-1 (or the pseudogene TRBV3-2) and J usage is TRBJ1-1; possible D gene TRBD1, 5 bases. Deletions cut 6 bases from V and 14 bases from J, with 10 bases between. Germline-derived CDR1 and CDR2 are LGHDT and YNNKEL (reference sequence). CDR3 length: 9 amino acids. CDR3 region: CASRRGGFF. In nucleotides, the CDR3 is TGTGCCAGCAGGCGCGGGGGATTCTTT.

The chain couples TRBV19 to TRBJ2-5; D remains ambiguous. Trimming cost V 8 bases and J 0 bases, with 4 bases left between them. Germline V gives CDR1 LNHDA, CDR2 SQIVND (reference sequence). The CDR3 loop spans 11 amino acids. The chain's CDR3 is CASGNQETQYF. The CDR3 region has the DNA TGTGCCAGTGGAAACCAAGAGACCCAGTACTTC.

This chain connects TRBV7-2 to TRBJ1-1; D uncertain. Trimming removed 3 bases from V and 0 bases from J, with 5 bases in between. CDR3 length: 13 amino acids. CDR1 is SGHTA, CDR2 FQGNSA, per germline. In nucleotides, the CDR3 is TGTGCCAGCAGCTTTCAGTTGAACACTGAAGCTTTCTTT. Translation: CASSFQLNTEAFF.

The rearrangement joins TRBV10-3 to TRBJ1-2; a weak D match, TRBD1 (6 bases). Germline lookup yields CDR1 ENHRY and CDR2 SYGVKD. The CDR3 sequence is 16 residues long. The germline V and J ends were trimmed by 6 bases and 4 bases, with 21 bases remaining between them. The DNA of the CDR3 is TGTGCCATCAGCCGGGACCCAGGGGATTGGAGCTATGGCTACACCTTC. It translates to CAISRDPGDWSYGYTF.

CDR3 protein: CASSLNPLGAGDEQFF. As DNA, the CDR3 is TGTGCCAGCAGCTTAAACCCTTTGGGGGCCGGGGATGAGCAGTTCTTC. J is TRBJ2-1 and V is TRBV7-3; weak D call: TRBD1 (6 bases). Trimming took 1 base from V and 8 from J, leaving 18 bases between them. The CDR3 loop spans 16 amino acids. Germline values: CDR1 SGHTA, CDR2 FQGTGA.

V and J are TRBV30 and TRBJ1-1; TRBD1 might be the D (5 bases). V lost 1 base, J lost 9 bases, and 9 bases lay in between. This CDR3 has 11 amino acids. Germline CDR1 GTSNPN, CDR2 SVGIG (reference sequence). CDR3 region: CAWSDRGKAFF. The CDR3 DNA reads TGTGCCTGGAGTGATCGGGGGAAAGCTTTCTTT. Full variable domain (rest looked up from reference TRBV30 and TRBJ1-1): SQTIHQWPATLVQPVGSPLSLECTVEGTSNPNLYWYRQAAGRGLQLLFYSVGIGQISSEVPQNLSASRPQDRQFILSSKKLLLSDSGFYLCAWSDRGKAFFGQGTRLTVV.

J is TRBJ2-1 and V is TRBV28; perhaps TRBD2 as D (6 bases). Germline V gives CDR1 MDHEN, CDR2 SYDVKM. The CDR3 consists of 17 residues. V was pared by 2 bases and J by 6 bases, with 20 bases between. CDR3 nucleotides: TGTGCCAGCAGTTTACGCACCGGAGGGACTCGATCCAATGAGCAGTTCTTC. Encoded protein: CASSLRTGGTRSNEQFF.

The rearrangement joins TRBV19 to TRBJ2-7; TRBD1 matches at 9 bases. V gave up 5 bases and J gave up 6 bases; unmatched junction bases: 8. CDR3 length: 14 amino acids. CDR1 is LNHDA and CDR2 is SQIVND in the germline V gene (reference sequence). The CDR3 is CASSATGTGSEQYF. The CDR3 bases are TGTGCCAGTAGTGCCACCGGGACAGGGAGCGAGCAGTACTTC.

DNA of the CDR3: TGTGCCAGCTCACCACCGTCAACCGGGGGGCGGAACACTGAAGCTTTCTTT. This gives the protein CASSPPSTGGRNTEAFF. The rearrangement joins TRBV18 to TRBJ1-1; D possibly corresponds to TRBD1 (6 bases). The CDR3 has 17 amino acids. Trimming cost V 0 bases and J 1 base, with 15 bases left between them. The germline V gene has CDR1 KGHSH and CDR2 LQKENI.